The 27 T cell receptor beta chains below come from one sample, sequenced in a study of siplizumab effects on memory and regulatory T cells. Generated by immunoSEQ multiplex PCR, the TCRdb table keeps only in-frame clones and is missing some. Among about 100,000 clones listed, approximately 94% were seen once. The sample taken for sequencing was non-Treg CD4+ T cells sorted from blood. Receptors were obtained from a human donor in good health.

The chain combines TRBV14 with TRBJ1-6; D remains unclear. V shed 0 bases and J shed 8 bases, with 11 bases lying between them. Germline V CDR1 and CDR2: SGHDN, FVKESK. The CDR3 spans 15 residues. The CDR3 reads CASSQEYSNYSPLHF. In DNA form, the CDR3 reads TGTGCCAGCAGCCAAGAGTACAGTAACTATTCACCCCTCCACTTT.

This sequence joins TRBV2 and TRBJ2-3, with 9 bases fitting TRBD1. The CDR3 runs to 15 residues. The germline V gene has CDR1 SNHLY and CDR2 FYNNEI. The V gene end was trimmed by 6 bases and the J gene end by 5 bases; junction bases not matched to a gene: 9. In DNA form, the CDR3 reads TGTGCCAGCAGGGAGCCGGGACAGGGTAGAGATACGCAGTATTTT. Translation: CASREPGQGRDTQYF.

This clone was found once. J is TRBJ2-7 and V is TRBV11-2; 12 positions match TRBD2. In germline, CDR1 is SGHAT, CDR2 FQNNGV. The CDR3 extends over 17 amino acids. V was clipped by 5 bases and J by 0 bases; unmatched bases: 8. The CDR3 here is CASSTGLAGPSSYEQYF. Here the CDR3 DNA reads TGTGCCAGCAGCACCGGACTAGCGGGACCTAGCTCCTACGAGCAGTACTTC. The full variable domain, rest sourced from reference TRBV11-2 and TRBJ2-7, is EAGVAQSPRYKIIEKRQSVAFWCNPISGHATLYWYQQILGQGPKLLIQFQNNGVVDDSQLPKDRFSAERLKGVDSTLKIQPAKLEDSAVYLCASSTGLAGPSSYEQYFGPGTRLTVT.

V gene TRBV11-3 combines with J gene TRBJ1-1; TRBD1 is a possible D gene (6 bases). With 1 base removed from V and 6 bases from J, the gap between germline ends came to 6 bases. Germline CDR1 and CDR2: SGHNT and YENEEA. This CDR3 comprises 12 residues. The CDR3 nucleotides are TGTGCCAGCAGCTTAGGGACAGCTGAAGCTTTCTTT. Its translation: CASSLGTAEAFF.

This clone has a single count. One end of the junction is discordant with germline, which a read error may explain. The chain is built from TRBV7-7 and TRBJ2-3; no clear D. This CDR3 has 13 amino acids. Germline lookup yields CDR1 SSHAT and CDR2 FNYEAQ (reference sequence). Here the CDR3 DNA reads TGTGCTAGCAGCTTACGCCAAGGGGATACGCAGTATTTT. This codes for CASSLRQGDTQYF.

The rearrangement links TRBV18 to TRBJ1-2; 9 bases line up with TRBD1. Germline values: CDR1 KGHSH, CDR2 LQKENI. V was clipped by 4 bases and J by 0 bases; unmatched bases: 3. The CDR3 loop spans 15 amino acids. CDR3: CASSLRTGANYGYTF. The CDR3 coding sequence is TGTGCCAGCTCACTTAGGACAGGGGCTAACTATGGCTACACCTTC.

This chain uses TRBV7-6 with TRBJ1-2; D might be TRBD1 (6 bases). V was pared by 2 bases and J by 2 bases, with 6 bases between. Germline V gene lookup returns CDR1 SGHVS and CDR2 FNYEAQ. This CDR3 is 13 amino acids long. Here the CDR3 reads CASSLQGNYGYTF. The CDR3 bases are TGTGCCAGCAGCTTACAGGGGAACTATGGCTACACCTTC.

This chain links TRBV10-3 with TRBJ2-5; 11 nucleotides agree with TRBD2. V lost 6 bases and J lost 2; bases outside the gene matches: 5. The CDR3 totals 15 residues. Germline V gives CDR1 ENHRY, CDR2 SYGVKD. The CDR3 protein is CAIRKGLAEQETQYF. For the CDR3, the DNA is TGTGCCATCAGGAAGGGACTAGCGGAACAAGAGACCCAGTACTTC.

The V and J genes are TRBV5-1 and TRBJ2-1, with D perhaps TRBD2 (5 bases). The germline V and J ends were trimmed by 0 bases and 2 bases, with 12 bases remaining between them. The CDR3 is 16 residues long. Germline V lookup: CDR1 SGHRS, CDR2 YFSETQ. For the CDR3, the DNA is TGCGCCAGCAGCTTGGGGAGGATGCTCACCTACAATGAGCAGTTCTTC. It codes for CASSLGRMLTYNEQFF.

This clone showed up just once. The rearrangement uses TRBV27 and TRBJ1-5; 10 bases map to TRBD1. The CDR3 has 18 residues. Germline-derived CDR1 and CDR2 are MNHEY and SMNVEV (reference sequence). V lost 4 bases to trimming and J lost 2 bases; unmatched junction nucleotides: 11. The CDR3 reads CASSSLVTGGWGNQPQHF. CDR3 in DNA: TGTGCCAGCAGTTCGTTGGTGACAGGGGGCTGGGGCAATCAGCCCCAGCATTTT.

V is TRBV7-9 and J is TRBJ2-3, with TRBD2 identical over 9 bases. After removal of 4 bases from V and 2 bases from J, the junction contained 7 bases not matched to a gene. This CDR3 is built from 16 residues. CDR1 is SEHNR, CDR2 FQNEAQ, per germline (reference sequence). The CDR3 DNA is TGTGCCAGCAGCTGGTCCGGGACTAGCAACACAGATACGCAGTATTTT. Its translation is CASSWSGTSNTDTQYF.

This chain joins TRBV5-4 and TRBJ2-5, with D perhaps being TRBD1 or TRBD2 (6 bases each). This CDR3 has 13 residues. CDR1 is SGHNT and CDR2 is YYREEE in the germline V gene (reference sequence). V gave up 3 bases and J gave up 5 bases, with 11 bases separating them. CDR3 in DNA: TGTGCCAGCAGCTCCCAGGGGAGGGAGACCCAGTACTTC. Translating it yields CASSSQGRETQYF.

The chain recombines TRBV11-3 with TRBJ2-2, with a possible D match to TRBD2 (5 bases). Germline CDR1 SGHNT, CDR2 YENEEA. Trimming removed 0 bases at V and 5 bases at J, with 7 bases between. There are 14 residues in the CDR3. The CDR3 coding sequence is TGTGCCAGCAGCTTAGATGGGAGAACCGGGGAGCTGTTTTTT. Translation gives CASSLDGRTGELFF.

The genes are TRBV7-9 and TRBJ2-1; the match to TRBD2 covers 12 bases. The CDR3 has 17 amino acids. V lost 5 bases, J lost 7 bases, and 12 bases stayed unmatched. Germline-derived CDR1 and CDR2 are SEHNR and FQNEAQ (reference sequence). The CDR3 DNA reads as TGTGCCAGCAGCGCTACAAGGGGACTAGCGGGTATTAATGAGCAGTTCTTC. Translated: CASSATRGLAGINEQFF.

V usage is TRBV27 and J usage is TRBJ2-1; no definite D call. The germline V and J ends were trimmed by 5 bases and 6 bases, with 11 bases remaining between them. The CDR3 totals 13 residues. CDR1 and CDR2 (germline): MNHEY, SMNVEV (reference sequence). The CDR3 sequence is CASSPLWSNEQFF. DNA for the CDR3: TGTGCCAGCAGTCCTCTTTGGTCCAATGAGCAGTTCTTC.

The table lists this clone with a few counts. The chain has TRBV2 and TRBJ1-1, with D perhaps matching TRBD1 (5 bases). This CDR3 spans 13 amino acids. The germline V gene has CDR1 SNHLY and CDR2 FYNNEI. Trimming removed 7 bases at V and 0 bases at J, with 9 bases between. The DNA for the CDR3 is TGTGCCAGCAAGCGGGACGTGAACACTGAAGCTTTCTTT. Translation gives CASKRDVNTEAFF.

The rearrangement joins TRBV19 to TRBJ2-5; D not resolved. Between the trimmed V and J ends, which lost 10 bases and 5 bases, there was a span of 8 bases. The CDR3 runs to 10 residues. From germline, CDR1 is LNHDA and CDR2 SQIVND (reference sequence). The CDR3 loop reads CATGGETQYF. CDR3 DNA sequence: TGTGCCACAGGTGGGGAGACCCAGTACTTC.

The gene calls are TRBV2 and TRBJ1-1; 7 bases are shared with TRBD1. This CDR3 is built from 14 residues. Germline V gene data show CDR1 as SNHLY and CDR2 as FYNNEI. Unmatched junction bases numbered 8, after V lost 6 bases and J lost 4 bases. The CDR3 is CASRASTGFTEAFF. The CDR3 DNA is TGTGCCAGCAGAGCCTCGACAGGGTTCACTGAAGCTTTCTTT.

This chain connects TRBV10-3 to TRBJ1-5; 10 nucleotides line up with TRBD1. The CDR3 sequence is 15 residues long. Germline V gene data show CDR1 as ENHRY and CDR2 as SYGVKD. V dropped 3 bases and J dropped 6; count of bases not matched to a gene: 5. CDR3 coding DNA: TGTGCCATCAGTGATAAGGACAGGGGGATTCAGCCCCAGCATTTT. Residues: CAISDKDRGIQPQHF.

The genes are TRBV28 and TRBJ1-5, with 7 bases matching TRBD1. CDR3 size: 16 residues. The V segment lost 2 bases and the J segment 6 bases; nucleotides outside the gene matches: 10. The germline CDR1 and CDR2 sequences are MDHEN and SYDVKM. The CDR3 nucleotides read TGTGCCAGCAGTTTACCGCCGGGACAGAGGGTTCAGCCCCAGCATTTT. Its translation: CASSLPPGQRVQPQHF.

For the CDR3, the DNA is TGTGCCAGCAGTTACTACTGGCGGGACTTAAACGAGCAGTACTTC. Its protein product is CASSYYWRDLNEQYF. The chain employs TRBV6-5 and TRBJ2-7, with D possibly matching TRBD2 (6 bases). Looked up from germline, CDR1 is MNHEY and CDR2 is SVGAGI. The CDR3 covers 15 residues. V lost 1 base to trimming and J lost 5 bases, with 15 bases between them.

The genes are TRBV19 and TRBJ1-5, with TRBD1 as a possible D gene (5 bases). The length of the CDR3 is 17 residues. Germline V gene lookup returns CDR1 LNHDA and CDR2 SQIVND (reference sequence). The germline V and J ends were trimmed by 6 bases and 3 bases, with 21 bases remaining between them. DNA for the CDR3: TGTGCCAGTAGGTCGATGGGGCAGGGCCGTTTCAATCAGCCCCAGCATTTT. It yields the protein CASRSMGQGRFNQPQHF. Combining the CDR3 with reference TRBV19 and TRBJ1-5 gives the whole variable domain DGGITQSPKYLFRKEGQNVTLSCEQNLNHDAMYWYRQDPGQGLRLIYYSQIVNDFQKGDIAEGYSVSREKKESFPLTVTSAQKNPTAFYLCASRSMGQGRFNQPQHFGDGTRLSIL.

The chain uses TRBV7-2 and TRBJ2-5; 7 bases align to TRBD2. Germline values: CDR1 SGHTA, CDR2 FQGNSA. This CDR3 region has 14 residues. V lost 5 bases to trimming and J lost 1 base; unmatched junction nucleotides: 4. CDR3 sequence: CASSAAGPQETQYF. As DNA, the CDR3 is TGTGCCAGCAGCGCAGCGGGGCCCCAAGAGACCCAGTACTTC.

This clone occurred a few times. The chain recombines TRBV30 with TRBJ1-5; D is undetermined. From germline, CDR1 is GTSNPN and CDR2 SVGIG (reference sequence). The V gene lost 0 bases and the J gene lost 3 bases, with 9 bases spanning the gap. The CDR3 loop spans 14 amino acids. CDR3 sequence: CAWSVWSYNQPQHF. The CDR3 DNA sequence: TGTGCCTGGAGTGTATGGTCCTACAATCAGCCCCAGCATTTT.

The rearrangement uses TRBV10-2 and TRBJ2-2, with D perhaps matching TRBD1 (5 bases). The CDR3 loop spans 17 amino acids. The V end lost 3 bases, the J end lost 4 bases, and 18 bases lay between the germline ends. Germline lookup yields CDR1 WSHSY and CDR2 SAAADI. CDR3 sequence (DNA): TGCGCCAGCAGTGACCTTATTGGACACAAAGGCACCGGGGAGCTGTTTTTT. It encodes CASSDLIGHKGTGELFF.

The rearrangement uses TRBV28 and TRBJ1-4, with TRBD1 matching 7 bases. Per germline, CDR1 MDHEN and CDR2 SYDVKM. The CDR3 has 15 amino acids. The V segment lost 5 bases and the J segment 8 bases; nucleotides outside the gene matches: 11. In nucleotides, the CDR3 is TGTGCCAGCAGTGGGGACAGTAGACGAGCCGAAAAACTGTTTTTT. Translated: CASSGDSRRAEKLFF.

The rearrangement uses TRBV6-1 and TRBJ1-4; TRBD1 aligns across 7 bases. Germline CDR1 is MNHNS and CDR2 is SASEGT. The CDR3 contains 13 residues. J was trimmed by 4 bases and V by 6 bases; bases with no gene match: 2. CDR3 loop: CASRGQINEKLFF. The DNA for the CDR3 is TGTGCCAGCAGGGGACAGATTAATGAAAAACTGTTTTTT.